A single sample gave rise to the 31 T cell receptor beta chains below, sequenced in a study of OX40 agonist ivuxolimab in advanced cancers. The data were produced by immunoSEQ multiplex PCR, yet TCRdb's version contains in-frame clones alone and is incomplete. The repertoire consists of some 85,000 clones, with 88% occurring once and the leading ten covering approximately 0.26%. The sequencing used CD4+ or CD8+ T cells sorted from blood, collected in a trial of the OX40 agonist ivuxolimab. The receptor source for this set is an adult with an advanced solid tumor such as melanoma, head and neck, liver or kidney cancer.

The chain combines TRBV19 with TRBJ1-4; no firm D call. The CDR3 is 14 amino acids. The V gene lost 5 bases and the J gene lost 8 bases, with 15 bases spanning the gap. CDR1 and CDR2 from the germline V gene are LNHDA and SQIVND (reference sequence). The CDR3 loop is CASSSNGPQEKLFF. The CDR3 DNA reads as TGTGCCAGTAGTTCAAACGGCCCACAAGAAAAACTGTTTTTT.

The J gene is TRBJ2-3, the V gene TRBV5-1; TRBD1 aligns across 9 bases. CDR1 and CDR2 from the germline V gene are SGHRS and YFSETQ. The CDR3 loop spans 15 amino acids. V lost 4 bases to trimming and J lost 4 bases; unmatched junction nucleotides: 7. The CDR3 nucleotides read TGCGCCAGCAGCCTACAGGGGGCGCGTGCAGATACGCAGTATTTT. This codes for CASSLQGARADTQYF.

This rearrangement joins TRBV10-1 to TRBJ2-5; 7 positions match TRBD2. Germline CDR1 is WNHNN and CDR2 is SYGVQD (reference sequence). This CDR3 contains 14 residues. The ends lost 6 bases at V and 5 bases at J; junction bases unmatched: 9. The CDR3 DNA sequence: TGCGCCAGCAGCTCCGGGACTACGATGGAGACCCAGTACTTC. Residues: CASSSGTTMETQYF.

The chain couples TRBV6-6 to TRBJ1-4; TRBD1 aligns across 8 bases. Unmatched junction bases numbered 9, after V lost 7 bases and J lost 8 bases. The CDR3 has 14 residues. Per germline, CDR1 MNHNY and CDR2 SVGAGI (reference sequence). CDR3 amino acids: CASNTAGGDEKLFF. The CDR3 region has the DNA TGTGCCAGCAATACGGCAGGGGGCGACGAAAAACTGTTTTTT.

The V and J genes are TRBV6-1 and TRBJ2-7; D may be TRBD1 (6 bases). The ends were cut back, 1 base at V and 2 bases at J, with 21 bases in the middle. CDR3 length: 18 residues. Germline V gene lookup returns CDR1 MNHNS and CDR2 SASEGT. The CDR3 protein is CASSEEHGNHRAPYEQYF. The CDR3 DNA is TGTGCCAGCAGTGAAGAGCACGGGAATCACAGGGCCCCCTACGAGCAGTACTTC.

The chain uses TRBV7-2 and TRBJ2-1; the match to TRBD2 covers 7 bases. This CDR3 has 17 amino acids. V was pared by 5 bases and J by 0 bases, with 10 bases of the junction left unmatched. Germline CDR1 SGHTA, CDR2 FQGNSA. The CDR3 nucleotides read TGTGCCAGCAGCGGAGGAGCGGGGCGAAGCTCCTACAATGAGCAGTTCTTC. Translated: CASSGGAGRSSYNEQFF.

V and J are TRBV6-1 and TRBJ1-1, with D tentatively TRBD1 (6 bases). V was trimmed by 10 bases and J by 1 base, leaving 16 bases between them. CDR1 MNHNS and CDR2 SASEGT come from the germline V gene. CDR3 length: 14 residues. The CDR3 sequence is CATTGSYPNTEAFF. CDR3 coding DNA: TGTGCCACCACAGGGTCCTACCCGAACACTGAAGCTTTCTTT.

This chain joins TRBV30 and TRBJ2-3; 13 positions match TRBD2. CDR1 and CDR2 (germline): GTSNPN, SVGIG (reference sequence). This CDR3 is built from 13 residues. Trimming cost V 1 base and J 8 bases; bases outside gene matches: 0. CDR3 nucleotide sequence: TGTGCCTGGAGTGGACTAGCGGGGGGTACGCAGTATTTT. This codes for CAWSGLAGGTQYF.

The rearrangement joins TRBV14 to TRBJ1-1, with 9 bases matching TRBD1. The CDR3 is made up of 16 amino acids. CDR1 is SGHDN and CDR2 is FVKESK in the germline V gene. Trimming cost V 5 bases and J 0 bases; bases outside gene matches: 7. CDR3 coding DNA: TGTGCCAGCAGCGGATGGACAGGGGCGATGAACACTGAAGCTTTCTTT. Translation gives CASSGWTGAMNTEAFF.

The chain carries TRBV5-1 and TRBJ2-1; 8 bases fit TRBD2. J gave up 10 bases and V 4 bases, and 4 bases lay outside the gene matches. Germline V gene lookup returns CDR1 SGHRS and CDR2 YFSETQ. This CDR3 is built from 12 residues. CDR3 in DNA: TGCGCCAGCAGCCTTTTAGCGGGGGAGCAGTTCTTC. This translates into CASSLLAGEQFF.

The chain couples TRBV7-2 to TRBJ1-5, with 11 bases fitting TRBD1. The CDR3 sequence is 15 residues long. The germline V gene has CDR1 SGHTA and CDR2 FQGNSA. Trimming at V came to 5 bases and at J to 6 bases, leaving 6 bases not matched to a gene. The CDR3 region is CASSPGTGGGQPQHF. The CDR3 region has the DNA TGTGCCAGCAGCCCCGGGACAGGGGGAGGTCAGCCCCAGCATTTT.

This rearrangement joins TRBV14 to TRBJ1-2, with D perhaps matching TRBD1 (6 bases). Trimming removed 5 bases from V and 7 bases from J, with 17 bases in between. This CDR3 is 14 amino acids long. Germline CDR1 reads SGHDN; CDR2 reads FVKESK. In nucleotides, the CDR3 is TGTGCCAGCAGCAACAAGGCGGGGGGGCTTGGCTACACCTTC. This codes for CASSNKAGGLGYTF.

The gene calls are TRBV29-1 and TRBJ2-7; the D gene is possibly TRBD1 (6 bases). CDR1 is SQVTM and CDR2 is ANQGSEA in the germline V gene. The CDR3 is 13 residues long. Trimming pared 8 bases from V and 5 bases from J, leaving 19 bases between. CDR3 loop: CSMTGSGPDEQYF. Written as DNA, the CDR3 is TGCAGCATGACAGGCTCCGGACCCGACGAGCAGTACTTC.

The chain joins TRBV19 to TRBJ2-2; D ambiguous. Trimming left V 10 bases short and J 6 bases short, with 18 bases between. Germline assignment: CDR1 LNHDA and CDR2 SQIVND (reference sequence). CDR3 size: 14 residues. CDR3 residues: CANTASYGAGELFF. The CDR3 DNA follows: TGTGCCAATACAGCGTCTTACGGCGCCGGGGAGCTGTTTTTT.

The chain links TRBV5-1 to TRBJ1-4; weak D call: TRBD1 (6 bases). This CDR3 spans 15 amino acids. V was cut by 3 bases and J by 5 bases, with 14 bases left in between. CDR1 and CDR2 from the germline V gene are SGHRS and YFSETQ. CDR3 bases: TGCGCCAGCAGCTCGGAGGGACAACGAAATGAAAAACTGTTTTTT. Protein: CASSSEGQRNEKLFF.

CDR3 DNA: TGTGCCAGCAGCCAAGAAACGGACAGCTACTCCTACAATGAGCAGTTCTTC. Translated: CASSQETDSYSYNEQFF. This chain uses TRBV14 with TRBJ2-1; TRBD1 is a possible D gene (6 bases). Germline CDR1 is SGHDN and CDR2 is FVKESK. Trimming stripped 0 bases from V and 0 bases from J, with 12 bases between. This CDR3 is 17 amino acids long.

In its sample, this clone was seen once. The CDR3 DNA is TGTGCCAGCAGTTACTCGGAACTGAGGGCTGGAAACACCATATATTTT. As protein: CASSYSELRAGNTIYF. This sequence joins TRBV6-5 and TRBJ1-3, with D hard to call. V lost 0 bases and J lost 2, with 11 bases in between. This CDR3 has 16 residues. Per germline, CDR1 MNHEY and CDR2 SVGAGI.

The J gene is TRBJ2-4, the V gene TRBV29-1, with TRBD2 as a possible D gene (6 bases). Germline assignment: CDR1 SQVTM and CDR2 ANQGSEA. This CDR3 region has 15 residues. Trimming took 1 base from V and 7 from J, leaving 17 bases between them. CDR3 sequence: CSVEVSREITNIQYF. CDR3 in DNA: TGCAGCGTTGAAGTATCACGGGAGATCACGAACATTCAGTACTTC. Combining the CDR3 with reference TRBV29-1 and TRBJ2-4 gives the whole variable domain SAVISQKPSRDICQRGTSLTIQCQVDSQVTMMFWYRQQPGQSLTLIATANQGSEATYESGFVIDKFPISRPNLTFSTLTVSNMSPEDSSIYLCSVEVSREITNIQYFGAGTRLSVL.

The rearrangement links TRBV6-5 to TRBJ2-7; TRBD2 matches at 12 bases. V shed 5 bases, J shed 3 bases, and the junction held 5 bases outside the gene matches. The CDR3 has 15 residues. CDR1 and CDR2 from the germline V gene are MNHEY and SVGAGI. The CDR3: CASSASGGGSYEQYF. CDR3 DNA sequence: TGTGCCAGCAGTGCTAGCGGGGGGGGAAGCTACGAGCAGTACTTC.

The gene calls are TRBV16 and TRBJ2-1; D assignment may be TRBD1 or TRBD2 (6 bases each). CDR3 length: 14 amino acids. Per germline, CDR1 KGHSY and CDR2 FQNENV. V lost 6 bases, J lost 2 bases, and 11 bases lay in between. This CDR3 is CASRRGAPYNEQFF. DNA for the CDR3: TGTGCCAGCAGAAGGGGGGCCCCCTACAATGAGCAGTTCTTC.

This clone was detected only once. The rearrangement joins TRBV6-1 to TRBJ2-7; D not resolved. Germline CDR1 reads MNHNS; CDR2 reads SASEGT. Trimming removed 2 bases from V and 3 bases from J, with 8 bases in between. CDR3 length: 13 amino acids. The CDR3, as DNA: TGTGCCAGCAGTGAAATCTGGGACTACGAGCAGTACTTC. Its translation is CASSEIWDYEQYF.

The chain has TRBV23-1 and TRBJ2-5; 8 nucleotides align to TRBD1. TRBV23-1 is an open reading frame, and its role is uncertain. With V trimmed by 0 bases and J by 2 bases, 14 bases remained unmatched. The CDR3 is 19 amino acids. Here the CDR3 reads CASSQSIFYRDRIQETQYF. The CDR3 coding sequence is TGCGCCAGCAGTCAATCGATTTTTTATCGGGACAGGATTCAAGAGACCCAGTACTTC.

The CDR3 sequence: CASSLAVQMGTYEQYF. CDR3 DNA sequence: TGCGCCAGCAGCTTGGCCGTCCAGATGGGTACCTACGAGCAGTACTTC. The rearrangement joins TRBV5-1 to TRBJ2-7; no firm D call. Deletions cut 0 bases from V and 2 bases from J, with 15 bases between. Looked up from germline, CDR1 is SGHRS and CDR2 is YFSETQ. CDR3 size: 16 residues.

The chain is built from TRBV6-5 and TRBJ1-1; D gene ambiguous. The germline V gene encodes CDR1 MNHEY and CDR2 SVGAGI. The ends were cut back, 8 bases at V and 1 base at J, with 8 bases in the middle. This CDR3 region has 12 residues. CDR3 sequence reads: CASARQNTEAFF. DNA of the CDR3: TGTGCCAGCGCGAGGCAGAACACTGAAGCTTTCTTT.

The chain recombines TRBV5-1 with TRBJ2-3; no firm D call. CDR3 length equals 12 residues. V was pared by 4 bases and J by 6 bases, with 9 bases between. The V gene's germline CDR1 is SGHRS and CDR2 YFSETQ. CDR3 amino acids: CASSLDADTQYF. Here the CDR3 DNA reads TGCGCCAGCAGCCTTGACGCCGATACGCAGTATTTT.

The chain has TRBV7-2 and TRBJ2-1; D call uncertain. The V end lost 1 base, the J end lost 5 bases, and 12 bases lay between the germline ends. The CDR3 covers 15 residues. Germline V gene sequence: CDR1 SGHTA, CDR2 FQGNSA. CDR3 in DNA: TGTGCCAGCAGCTTAGGAGAAGGAATGCACAATGAGCAGTTCTTC. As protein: CASSLGEGMHNEQFF. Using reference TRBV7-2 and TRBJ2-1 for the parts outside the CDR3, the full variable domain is GAGVSQSPSNKVTEKGKDVELRCDPISGHTALYWYRQSLGQGLEFLIYFQGNSAPDKSGLPSDRFSAERTGGSVSTLTIQRTQQEDSAVYLCASSLGEGMHNEQFFGPGTRLTVL.

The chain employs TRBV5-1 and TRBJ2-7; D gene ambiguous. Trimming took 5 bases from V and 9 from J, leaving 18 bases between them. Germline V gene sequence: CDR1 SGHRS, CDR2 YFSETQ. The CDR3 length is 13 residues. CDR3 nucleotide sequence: TGCGCCAGCAGTAACTCCGGGTTCGACGGGCAGTACTTC. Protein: CASSNSGFDGQYF. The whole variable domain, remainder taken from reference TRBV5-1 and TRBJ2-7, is KAGVTQTPRYLIKTRGQQVTLSCSPISGHRSVSWYQQTPGQGLQFLFEYFSETQRNKGNFPGRFSGRQFSNSRSEMNVSTLELGDSALYLCASSNSGFDGQYFGPGTRLTVT.

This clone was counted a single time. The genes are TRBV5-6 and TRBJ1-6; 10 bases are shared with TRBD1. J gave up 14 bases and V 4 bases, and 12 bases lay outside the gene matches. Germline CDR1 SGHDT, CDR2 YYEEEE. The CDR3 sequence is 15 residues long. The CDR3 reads CASSPYSTGGHSLHF. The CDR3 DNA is TGTGCCAGCAGCCCCTACTCGACAGGGGGCCACTCCCTCCACTTT.

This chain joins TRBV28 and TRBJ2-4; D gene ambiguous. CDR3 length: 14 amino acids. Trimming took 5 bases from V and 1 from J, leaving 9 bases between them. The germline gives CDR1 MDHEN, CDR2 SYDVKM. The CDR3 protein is CASSIKGAKNIQYF. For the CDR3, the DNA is TGTGCCAGCAGTATAAAGGGTGCCAAAAACATTCAGTACTTC.

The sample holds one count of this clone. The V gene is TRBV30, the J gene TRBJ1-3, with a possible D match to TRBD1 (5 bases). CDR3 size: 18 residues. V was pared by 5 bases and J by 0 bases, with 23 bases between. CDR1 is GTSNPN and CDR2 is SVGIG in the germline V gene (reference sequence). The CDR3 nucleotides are TGTGCCTGGGCCCAACGGGACTCTAGCCCCCTCTCTGGAAACACCATATATTTT. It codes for CAWAQRDSSPLSGNTIYF.

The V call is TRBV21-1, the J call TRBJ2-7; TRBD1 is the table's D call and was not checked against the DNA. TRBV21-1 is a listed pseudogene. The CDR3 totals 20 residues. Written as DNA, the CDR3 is TGTGCCAGCAGCAAAGTCGGAGAACCCGCTGCTGGACAGGGAAGGTACGAGCAGTACTTC. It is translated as CASSKVGEPAAGQGRYEQYF.